This TCR beta chain appears in the sequencing data of a study of vaccination effects on CD4 cells after COVID-19. About the research overall: BNT162b2 vaccine or mRNA-1273 vaccine was given to participants in two doses.

Only in-frame clones appear in the TCRdb table, and some are missing; sequencing was by immunoSEQ multiplex PCR. The sample holds about 22,000 clones; approximately 70% are singletons and the top ten take roughly 12%. CDR3 length equals 18 residues. Germline V gene sequence: CDR1 SGHRS, CDR2 YFSETQ. Trimming removed 0 bases from V and 0 bases from J; junction bases left unmatched: 9. With respect to this clone: The antigen remains undetermined.

Ahead of sequencing, the ViraFEST assay grew antigen-specific CD4+ T cells using viral peptide pools. Culture lasted roughly 9 days before CD4+ T cell isolation. All vaccine recipients tested negative for nucleocapsid antibodies and had never contracted SARS-CoV-2 infection. Approximately 2.1 million PBMC were placed in each well, which was supplemented with roughly 10 IU/ml IL-2 and roughly 10 ug/ml peptides. Days 3 and 7 were when half the medium was replaced with IL-2 medium. The sample here was CD4+ T cells from PBMCs cultured with HCoV-229E spike peptides, taken before COVID-19 vaccination. The rearrangement links TRBV5-1 to TRBJ1-1; 9 bases map to TRBD1. This sequence was found in a human donor who received a COVID-19 vaccine. The CDR3 DNA is TGCGCCAGCAGCTTGGGACCGGGACAGGGACTAATGAACACTGAAGCTTTCTTT. Its protein is CASSLGPGQGLMNTEAFF.